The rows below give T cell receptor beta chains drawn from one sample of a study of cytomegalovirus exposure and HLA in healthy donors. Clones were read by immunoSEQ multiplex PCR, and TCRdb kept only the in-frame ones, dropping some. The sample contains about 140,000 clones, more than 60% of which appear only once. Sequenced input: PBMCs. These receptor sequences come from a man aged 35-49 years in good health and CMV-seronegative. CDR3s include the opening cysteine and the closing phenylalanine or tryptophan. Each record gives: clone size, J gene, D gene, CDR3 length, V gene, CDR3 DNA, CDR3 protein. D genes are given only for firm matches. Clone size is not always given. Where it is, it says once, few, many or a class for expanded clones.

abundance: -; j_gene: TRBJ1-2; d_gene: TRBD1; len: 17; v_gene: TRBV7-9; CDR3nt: TGTGCCAGCAGCTTGGACGGGACAGGGAGGGACTTCTATGGCTACACCTTC; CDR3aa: CASSLDGTGRDFYGYTF
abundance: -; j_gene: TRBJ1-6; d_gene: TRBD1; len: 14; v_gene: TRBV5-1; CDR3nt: TGCGCCAGCAGCTTAAGTCAGGGGGTTTCACCCCTCCACTTT; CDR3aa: CASSLSQGVSPLHF
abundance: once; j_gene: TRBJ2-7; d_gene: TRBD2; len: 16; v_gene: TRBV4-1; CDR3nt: TGCGCCAGCAGCCAACCCGACCGGGCCGGGAGGGACGAGCAGTACTTC; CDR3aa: CASSQPDRAGRDEQYF
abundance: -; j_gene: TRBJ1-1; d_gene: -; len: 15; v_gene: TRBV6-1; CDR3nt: TGTGCCAGCACCACATCTTGGGGGGTGAACACTGAAGCTTTCTTT; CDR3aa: CASTTSWGVNTEAFF
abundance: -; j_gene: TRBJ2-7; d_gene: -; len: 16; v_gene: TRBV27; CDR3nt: TGTGCCAGCACCCCTATTTTAGAGCCGGGTGGTCTCGAGCAGTACTTC; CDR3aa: CASTPILEPGGLEQYF
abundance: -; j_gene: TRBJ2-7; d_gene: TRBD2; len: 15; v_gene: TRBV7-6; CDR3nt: TGTGCCAGCAGCTTAGCCGGGGGGGCCGGTGACGAGCAGTACTTC; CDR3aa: CASSLAGGAGDEQYF
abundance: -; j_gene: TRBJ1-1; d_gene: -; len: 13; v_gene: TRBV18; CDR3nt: TGTGCCAGCTCACAGGACAGGAACACTGAAGCTTTCTTT; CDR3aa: CASSQDRNTEAFF
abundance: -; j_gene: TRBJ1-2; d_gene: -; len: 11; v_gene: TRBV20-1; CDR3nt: TGCAGTGCTAGAGTGCCAGGGTCCTACACCTTC; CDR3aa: CSARVPGSYTF
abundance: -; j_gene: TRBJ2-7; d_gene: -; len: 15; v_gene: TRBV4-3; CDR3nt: TGCGCCAGCAGCCAATATCTCAGGGTGAGGGGGGAGCAGTACTTC; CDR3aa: CASSQYLRVRGEQYF
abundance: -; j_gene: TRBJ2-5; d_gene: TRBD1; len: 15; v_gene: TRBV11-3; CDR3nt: TGTGCCAGCAGCTTGTCGGCAGGGACAGACGAGACCCAGTACTTC; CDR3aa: CASSLSAGTDETQYF
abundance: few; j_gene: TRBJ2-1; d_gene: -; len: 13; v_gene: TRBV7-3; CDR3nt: TGTGCCAGCAGCTTAACTAGGGGCAATGAGCAGTTCTTC; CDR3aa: CASSLTRGNEQFF
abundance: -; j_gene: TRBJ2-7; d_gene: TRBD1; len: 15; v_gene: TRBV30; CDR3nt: TGTGCCTGGAGTCGGGGACAGGGAGAACTTGGATCGCAGTACTTC; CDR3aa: CAWSRGQGELGSQYF
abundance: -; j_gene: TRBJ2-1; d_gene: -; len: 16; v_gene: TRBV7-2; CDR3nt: TGTGCCAGCAGCGCCTCCGGGAGCGTCTCCTACAATGAGCAGTTCTTC; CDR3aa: CASSASGSVSYNEQFF
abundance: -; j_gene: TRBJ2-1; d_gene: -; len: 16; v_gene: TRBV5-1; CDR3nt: TGCGCCAGCAGCGCAGGGGGCGGGGGGGGGTACAATGAGCAGTTCTTC; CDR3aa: CASSAGGGGGYNEQFF
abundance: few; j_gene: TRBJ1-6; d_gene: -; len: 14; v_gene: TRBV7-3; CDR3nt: TGTGCCAGCAGCCGGGAGGGGAACGATTCACCCCTCCACTTT; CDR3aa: CASSREGNDSPLHF
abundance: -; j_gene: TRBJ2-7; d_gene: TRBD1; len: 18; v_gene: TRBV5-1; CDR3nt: TGCGCCAGCAGCTTGGGGGGGACAGGGACGGTAAAAGCCTACGAGCAGTACTTC; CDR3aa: CASSLGGTGTVKAYEQYF
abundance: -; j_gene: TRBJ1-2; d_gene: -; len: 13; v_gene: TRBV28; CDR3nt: TGTGCCAGCAGTTTAGACAATGGCTATGGCTACACCTTC; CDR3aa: CASSLDNGYGYTF
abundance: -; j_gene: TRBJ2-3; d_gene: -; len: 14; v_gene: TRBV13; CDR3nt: TGTGCCAGCAGCTTTGCTAGAACCGCAGATACGCAGTATTTT; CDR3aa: CASSFARTADTQYF
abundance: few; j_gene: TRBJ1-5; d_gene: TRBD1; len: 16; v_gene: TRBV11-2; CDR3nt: TGTGCCAGCAGCTTAGCGGAGACAGGGGGCTTAGGCCCCCAGCATTTT; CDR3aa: CASSLAETGGLGPQHF
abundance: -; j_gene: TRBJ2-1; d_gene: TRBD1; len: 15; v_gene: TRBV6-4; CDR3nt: TGTGCCAGCAGCGTGGGGGGGACAGGGGGCGATGAGCAGTTCTTC; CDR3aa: CASSVGGTGGDEQFF
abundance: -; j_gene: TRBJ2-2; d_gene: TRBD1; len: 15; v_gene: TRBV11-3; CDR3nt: TGTGCCAGCAGCTTACGGACAGGGATGGCCGGGGAGCTGTTTTTT; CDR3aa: CASSLRTGMAGELFF
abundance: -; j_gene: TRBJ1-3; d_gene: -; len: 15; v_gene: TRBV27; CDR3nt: TGTGCCAGCAGCCTTACAGGGCCCTCTGGAAACACCATATATTTT; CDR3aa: CASSLTGPSGNTIYF
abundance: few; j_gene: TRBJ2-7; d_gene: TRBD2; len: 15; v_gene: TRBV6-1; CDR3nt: TGTGCCAGCAGTGAAAGGACTAGCGGGGCTTACGAGCAGTACTTC; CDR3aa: CASSERTSGAYEQYF
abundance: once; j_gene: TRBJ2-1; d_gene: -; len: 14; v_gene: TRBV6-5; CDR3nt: TGTGCCAGCAGTGGAGGGGACCCCTACAATGAGCAGTTCTTC; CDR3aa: CASSGGDPYNEQFF
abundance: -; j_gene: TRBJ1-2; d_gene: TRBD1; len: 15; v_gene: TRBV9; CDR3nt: TGTGCCAGCAGCGTAGGATCACGACAGGGTCATGGCTACACCTTC; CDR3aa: CASSVGSRQGHGYTF
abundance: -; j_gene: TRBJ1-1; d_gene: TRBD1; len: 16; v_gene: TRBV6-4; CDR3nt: TGTGCCAGCATTAGGGACAGGGTCGGGAGGGGCACTGAAGCTTTCTTT; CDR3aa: CASIRDRVGRGTEAFF
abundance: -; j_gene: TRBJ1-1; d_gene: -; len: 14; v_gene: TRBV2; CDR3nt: TGTGCCAGCAGTGTAGAGGGGGGGGGCACTGAAGCTTTCTTT; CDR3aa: CASSVEGGGTEAFF
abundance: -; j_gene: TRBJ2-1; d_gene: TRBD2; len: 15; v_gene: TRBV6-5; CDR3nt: TGTGCCAGCAGTTCTGGGACTAGCAATTACAATGAGCAGTTCTTC; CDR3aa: CASSSGTSNYNEQFF
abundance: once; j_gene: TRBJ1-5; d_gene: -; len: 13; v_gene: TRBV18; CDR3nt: TGTGCCAGCTCACCCCCAGGGGACCAGCCCCAGCATTTT; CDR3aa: CASSPPGDQPQHF
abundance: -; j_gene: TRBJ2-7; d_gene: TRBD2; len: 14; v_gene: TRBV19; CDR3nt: TGTGCCAGTAGTGCTCTAGCGGAGTCCTACGAGCAGTACTTC; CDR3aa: CASSALAESYEQYF
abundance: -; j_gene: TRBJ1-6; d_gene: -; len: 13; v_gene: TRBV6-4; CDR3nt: TGTGCCAGCAGCTTCGAGGCGCGGACACCCCTCCACTTT; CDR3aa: CASSFEARTPLHF
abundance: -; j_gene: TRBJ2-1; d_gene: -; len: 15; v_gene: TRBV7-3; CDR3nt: TGTGCCAGCAGCCTGGGGGGGGGCATCAACAATGAGCAGTTCTTC; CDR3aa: CASSLGGGINNEQFF
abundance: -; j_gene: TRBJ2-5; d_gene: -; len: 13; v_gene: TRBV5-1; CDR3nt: TGCGCCAGCAGCTTGGGCGGGTGGGAGACCCAGTACTTC; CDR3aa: CASSLGGWETQYF
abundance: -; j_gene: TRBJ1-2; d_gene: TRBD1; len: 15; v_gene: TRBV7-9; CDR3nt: TGTGCCAGCAGCTCCTCTTGGGACAGGGACTATGGCTACACCTTC; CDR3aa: CASSSSWDRDYGYTF
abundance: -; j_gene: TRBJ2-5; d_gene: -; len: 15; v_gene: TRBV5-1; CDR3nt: TGCGCCAGCAGCTTGACAGGGAACCCAGGGGAGACCCAGTACTTC; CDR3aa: CASSLTGNPGETQYF
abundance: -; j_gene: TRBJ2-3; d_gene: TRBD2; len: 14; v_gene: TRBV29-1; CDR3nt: TGCAGCGTTGTAGCGGGGGGGAGCACAGATACGCAGTATTTT; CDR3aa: CSVVAGGSTDTQYF
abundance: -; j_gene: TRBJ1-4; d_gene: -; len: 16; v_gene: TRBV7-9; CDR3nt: TGTTCCAGCAGCCCGCGGGTTTTTGCAACTAATGAAAAACTGTTTTTT; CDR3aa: CSSSPRVFATNEKLFF
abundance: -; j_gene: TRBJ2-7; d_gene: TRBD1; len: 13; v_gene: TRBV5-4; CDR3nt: TGTGCCAGCAGCTCCGGACAGGTCTACGAGCAGTACTTC; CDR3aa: CASSSGQVYEQYF
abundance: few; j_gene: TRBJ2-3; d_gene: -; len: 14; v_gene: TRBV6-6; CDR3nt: TGTGCCAGCAGTTACGAGCAGGGCTCAGATACGCAGTATTTT; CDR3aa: CASSYEQGSDTQYF
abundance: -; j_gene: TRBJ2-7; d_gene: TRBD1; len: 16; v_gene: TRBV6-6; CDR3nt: TGTGCCAGCAGCCCCCAAACCGGGACAGGGGGCTTCGAGCAGTACTTC; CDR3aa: CASSPQTGTGGFEQYF
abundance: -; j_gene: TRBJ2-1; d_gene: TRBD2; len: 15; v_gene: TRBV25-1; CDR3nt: TGTGCCAGCAGTGAATGGGTCGGGGGGGCCTATGAGCAGTTCTTC; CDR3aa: CASSEWVGGAYEQFF
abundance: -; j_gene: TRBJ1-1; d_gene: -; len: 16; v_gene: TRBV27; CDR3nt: TGTGCCAGCAGTTCGCTGGGCCCCACTTCGAACACTGAAGCTTTCTTT; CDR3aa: CASSSLGPTSNTEAFF
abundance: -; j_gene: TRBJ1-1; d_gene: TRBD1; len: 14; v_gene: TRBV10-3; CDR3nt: TGTGCCATCAGGACAGGGTCGGGGAACACTGAAGCTTTCTTT; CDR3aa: CAIRTGSGNTEAFF
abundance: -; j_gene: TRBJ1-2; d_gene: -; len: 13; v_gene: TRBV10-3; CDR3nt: TGTGCCATCATGCCTCGAGGGAACTATGGCTACACCTTC; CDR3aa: CAIMPRGNYGYTF
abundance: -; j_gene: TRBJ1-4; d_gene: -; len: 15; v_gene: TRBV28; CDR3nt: TGTGCCAGCAGCCCTCCGGACAGTAAAGGTGAAAAACTGTTTTTT; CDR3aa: CASSPPDSKGEKLFF
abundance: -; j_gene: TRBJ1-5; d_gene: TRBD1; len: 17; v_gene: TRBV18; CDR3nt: TGTGCCAGCTCACAAACGCAGGGGGCTCGGGGGATGATGACCCAGCATTTT; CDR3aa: CASSQTQGARGMMTQHF
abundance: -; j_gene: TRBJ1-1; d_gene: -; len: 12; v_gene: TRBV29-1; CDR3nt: TGCAGCGTGTCTAACAGGGACACTGAAGCTTTCTTT; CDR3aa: CSVSNRDTEAFF
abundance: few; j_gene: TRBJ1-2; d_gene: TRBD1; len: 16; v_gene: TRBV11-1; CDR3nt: TGTGCCAGCAGCTTTCCCGGGACAGGCTCCCTTCGTGGCTACACCTTC; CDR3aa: CASSFPGTGSLRGYTF
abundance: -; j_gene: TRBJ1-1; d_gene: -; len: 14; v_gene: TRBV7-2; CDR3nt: TGTGCCAGCAGGACCGGACAGTTAAACACTGAAGCTTTCTTT; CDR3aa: CASRTGQLNTEAFF
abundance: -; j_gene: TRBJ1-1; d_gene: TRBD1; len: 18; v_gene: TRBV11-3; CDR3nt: TGTGCCAGCAGCTTAAACAGCCAGGGGGTGGGTAGTGCCACTGAAGCTTTCTTT; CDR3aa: CASSLNSQGVGSATEAFF
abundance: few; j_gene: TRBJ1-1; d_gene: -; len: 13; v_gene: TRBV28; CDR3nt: TGTGCCAGCAGTTCACAGGGATACACTGAAGCTTTCTTT; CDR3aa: CASSSQGYTEAFF
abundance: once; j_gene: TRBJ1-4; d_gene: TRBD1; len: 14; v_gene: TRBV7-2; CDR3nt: TGTGCCAGCAGCTTAGGGGGACAGGGTGGGAAACTGTTTTTT; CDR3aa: CASSLGGQGGKLFF
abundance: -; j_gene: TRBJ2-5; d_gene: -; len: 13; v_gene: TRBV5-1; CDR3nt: TGCGCCAGCAGCTTGGACAGGGCTGAGACCCAGTACTTC; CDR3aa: CASSLDRAETQYF
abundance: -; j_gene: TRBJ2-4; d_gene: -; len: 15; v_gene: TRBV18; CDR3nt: TGTGCCAGCTCACCATTAGCGCTAGCCAAAAACATTCAGTACTTC; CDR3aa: CASSPLALAKNIQYF
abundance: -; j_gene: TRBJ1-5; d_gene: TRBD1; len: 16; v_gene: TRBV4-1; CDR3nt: TGCGCCAGCAGCCGGGGGGGACAGGGGAGCAATCAGCCCCAGCATTTT; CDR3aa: CASSRGGQGSNQPQHF
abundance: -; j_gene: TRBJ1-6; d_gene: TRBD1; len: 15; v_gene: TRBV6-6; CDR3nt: TGTGCCAGCAGAACCGGGACAGGGAACAATTCACCCCTCCACTTT; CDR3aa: CASRTGTGNNSPLHF
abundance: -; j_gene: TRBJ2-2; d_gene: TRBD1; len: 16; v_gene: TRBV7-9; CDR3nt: TGTGCCAGCAGCTTAGCCCCACAGGGGTCCACCGGGGAGCTGTTTTTT; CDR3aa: CASSLAPQGSTGELFF
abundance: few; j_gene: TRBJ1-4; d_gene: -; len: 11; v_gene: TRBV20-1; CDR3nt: TGCAGTGCTACTGGGGAGAGAAAACTGTTTTTT; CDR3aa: CSATGERKLFF
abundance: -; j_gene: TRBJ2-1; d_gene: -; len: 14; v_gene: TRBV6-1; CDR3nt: TGTGCCAGCACTCAACGGGGACTGCTCAATGAGCAGTTCTTC; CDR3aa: CASTQRGLLNEQFF
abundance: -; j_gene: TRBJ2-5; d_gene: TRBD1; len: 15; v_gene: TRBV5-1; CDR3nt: TGCGCCAGCAGCTCGAATACAGGGGGCCAAGAGACCCAGTACTTC; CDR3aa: CASSSNTGGQETQYF